The 30 T cell receptor beta chains in this list originate from one sample, sequenced in a study of shared clonotypes between healthy human individuals. The protocol was immunoSEQ multiplex PCR, while the TCRdb copy is restricted to in-frame clones and leaves out a portion. The sample has 2,500,000 or so clones, approximately 93% seen once. Sequenced material: naive CD4+ T cells from PBMCs. Stated subset: CD45RA+ positively selected. The origin of the receptors is a man aged 18 to 35 in good health. Some clones in this sample may be carry-over from other donors' samples.

J is TRBJ2-5 and V is TRBV28; tentatively, D is TRBD2 (5 bases). The end of the DNA fits TRBJ2-7 better, so the J call may be wrong. From germline, CDR1 is MDHEN and CDR2 SYDVKM. The CDR3 has 12 amino acids. The CDR3 region is CASTSGSYEQYF. In nucleotides, the CDR3 is TGTGCCAGCACGTCGGGATCCTACGAGCAGTACTTC.

This clone was seen more than once but under ten times. CDR3 in DNA: TGTGCCTGGAGTGTAGATTCAGGGCAGCATCAGCCCCAGCATTTT. This codes for CAWSVDSGQHQPQHF. The chain has TRBV30 and TRBJ1-5; possibly TRBD1 for D (5 bases). Looked up from germline, CDR1 is GTSNPN and CDR2 is SVGIG (reference sequence). The V and J ends lost 0 bases and 5 bases respectively, with 14 bases between them. This CDR3 is built from 15 residues.

The chain joins TRBV6-5 to TRBJ2-3, with 7 positions matching TRBD1. V was pared by 6 bases and J by 5 bases, with 5 bases of the junction left unmatched. The CDR3 has 13 amino acids. Germline CDR1 reads MNHEY; CDR2 reads SVGAGI. CDR3 sequence reads: CASRDRSVDTQYF. CDR3 sequence (DNA): TGTGCCAGCAGGGACAGGAGTGTAGATACGCAGTATTTT.

The genes are TRBV5-1 and TRBJ1-2, with 11 bases lining up with TRBD1. The CDR3 length is 15 residues. The V segment lost 0 bases and the J segment 9 bases; nucleotides outside the gene matches: 7. Germline lookup yields CDR1 SGHRS and CDR2 YFSETQ. This CDR3 is CASSLEGTGGQSYTF. The DNA of the CDR3 is TGCGCCAGCAGCTTGGAGGGGACAGGGGGTCAAAGCTACACCTTC.

Turning to this clone: This sample includes further DNA sequences coding for the same CDR3. The rearrangement uses TRBV4-2 and TRBJ2-1, with 12 nucleotides matching TRBD2. Unmatched junction bases numbered 3, after V lost 1 base and J lost 5 bases. This CDR3 region has 16 residues. Germline CDR1 reads LGHNA; CDR2 reads YNFKEQ. The CDR3 protein is CASSQGGLAGDNEQFF. The CDR3 DNA reads as TGTGCCAGCAGCCAAGGGGGACTAGCGGGCGACAATGAGCAGTTCTTC.

The chain joins TRBV5-6 to TRBJ1-5; D remains unclear. From germline, CDR1 is SGHDT and CDR2 YYEEEE. The germline V and J ends were trimmed by 1 base and 0 bases, with 11 bases remaining between them. The CDR3 length is 16 residues. Here the CDR3 reads CASSLWGFGSNQPQHF. The DNA for the CDR3 is TGTGCCAGCAGCTTGTGGGGTTTTGGTAGCAATCAGCCCCAGCATTTT.

This chain connects TRBV15 to TRBJ1-1; D is unclear. Germline values: CDR1 LNHNV, CDR2 YYDKDF (reference sequence). V was trimmed by 8 bases and J by 0 bases, leaving 16 bases between them. CDR3 length: 15 residues. CDR3 bases: TGTGCCACCGGAAACCCAGGAGGGCTGAACACTGAAGCTTTCTTT. Translation gives CATGNPGGLNTEAFF.

To note about this clone: Other DNA sequences within the sample encode an identical CDR3. The chain joins TRBV6-6 to TRBJ1-4, with D maybe TRBD1 (5 bases). This CDR3 has 14 residues. Deletions cut 6 bases from V and 3 bases from J, with 11 bases between. Germline CDR1 MNHNY, CDR2 SVGAGI (reference sequence). DNA for the CDR3: TGTGCCAGCAGCCCAGGGTTAGCTAATGAAAAACTGTTTTTT. As protein: CASSPGLANEKLFF.

Worth noting for this clone: The same CDR3 can be traced to other DNA sequences in this sample. The chain combines TRBV5-8 with TRBJ2-7; maybe TRBD2 (6 bases). Trimming removed 4 bases from V and 6 bases from J, with 8 bases in between. Germline loops: CDR1 SGHTS, CDR2 YDEGEE. The length of the CDR3 is 11 residues. The CDR3 region has the DNA TGTGCCAGCAGCCGGAGGGGCGAGCAGTACTTC. Its translation: CASSRRGEQYF.

This chain uses TRBV28 with TRBJ1-1; D is undetermined. The CDR3 loop spans 12 amino acids. CDR1 and CDR2 (germline): MDHEN, SYDVKM. Trimming shortened V by 5 bases and J by 5 bases, and 9 bases separated the two germline ends. As DNA, the CDR3 is TGTGCCAGCAGTGGACGGCTTACTGAAGCTTTCTTT. Translated, it gives CASSGRLTEAFF.

The chain joins TRBV28 to TRBJ1-1, with 9 positions matching TRBD1. The junction had 12 bases not matched to a gene; V was cut back by 5 bases and J by 8 bases. The CDR3 covers 15 residues. Germline V lookup: CDR1 MDHEN, CDR2 SYDVKM. CDR3 protein: CASSPTTNRGQEAFF. DNA for the CDR3: TGTGCCAGCAGTCCAACGACCAACAGGGGGCAAGAAGCTTTCTTT.

This rearrangement joins TRBV6-5 to TRBJ1-2; D is unresolved. The CDR3 has 12 residues. Germline CDR1 and CDR2: MNHEY and SVGAGI. Deletions cut 5 bases from V and 1 base from J, with 5 bases between. The CDR3 protein is CASSLVNYGYTF. The CDR3 DNA reads TGTGCCAGCAGTCTAGTTAACTATGGCTACACCTTC.

Points on this clone: Other DNA sequences in this specimen translate into the identical CDR3. The gene calls are TRBV7-9 and TRBJ1-3; no clear D gene. Germline V gene lookup returns CDR1 SEHNR and CDR2 FQNEAQ (reference sequence). The CDR3 totals 14 residues. Trimming pared 1 base from V and 0 bases from J, leaving 4 bases between. CDR3 sequence reads: CASSLGFSGNTIYF. As DNA, the CDR3 is TGTGCCAGCAGCTTAGGATTCTCTGGAAACACCATATATTTT.

The J gene is TRBJ2-5, the V gene TRBV11-2, with no clear D. From germline, CDR1 is SGHAT and CDR2 FQNNGV. This CDR3 region has 16 residues. V was shortened by 3 bases and J by 5 bases, with 19 bases between the two germline ends. The CDR3 sequence is CASSLVSPQFGETQYF. CDR3 DNA sequence: TGTGCCAGCAGCTTGGTGTCTCCCCAATTTGGGGAGACCCAGTACTTC.

The chain carries TRBV5-1 and TRBJ2-7, with 10 bases matching TRBD2. The CDR3 has 14 residues. Losses at the gene ends were 6 bases for V and 2 bases for J; bases not matched to a gene: 5. Germline loops: CDR1 SGHRS, CDR2 YFSETQ. The CDR3 nucleotides read TGCGCCAGCACCCCAGGGACTAGCGCCTACGAGCAGTACTTC. Protein: CASTPGTSAYEQYF.

The chain joins TRBV5-6 to TRBJ1-4; D not resolved. The CDR3 consists of 14 residues. V dropped 4 bases and J dropped 0 bases, with 7 bases sitting between them. Germline-derived CDR1 and CDR2 are SGHDT and YYEEEE. The CDR3 is CASSRFTTNEKLFF. CDR3 nucleotides: TGTGCCAGCAGCAGGTTCACAACTAATGAAAAACTGTTTTTT. The whole variable domain, filled in from reference TRBV5-6 and TRBJ1-4, reads DAGVTQSPTHLIKTRGQQVTLRCSPKSGHDTVSWYQQALGQGPQFIFQYYEEEERQRGNFPDRFSGHQFPNYSSELNVNALLLGDSALYLCASSRFTTNEKLFFGSGTQLSVL.

This rearrangement joins TRBV15 to TRBJ2-7, with TRBD2 identical over 11 bases. The ends lost 4 bases at V and 4 bases at J; junction bases unmatched: 3. Looked up from germline, CDR1 is LNHNV and CDR2 is YYDKDF (reference sequence). There are 14 residues in the CDR3. Written as DNA, the CDR3 is TGTGCCACCAGCATGCGACTAGCGGGATACGAGCAGTACTTC. It yields the protein CATSMRLAGYEQYF.

The rearrangement uses TRBV4-1 and TRBJ2-2; no definite D call. V was trimmed by 3 bases and J by 0 bases, leaving 5 bases between them. The CDR3 has 14 amino acids. Germline V gene lookup returns CDR1 MGHRA and CDR2 YSYEKL. CDR3 nucleotide sequence: TGCGCCAGCAGCCACAATACGAACACCGGGGAGCTGTTTTTT. This gives the protein CASSHNTNTGELFF.

This clone was recorded only once. This chain uses TRBV29-1 with TRBJ1-3, with D unclear. V lost 7 bases and J lost 0, with 10 bases in between. The CDR3 consists of 13 residues. In germline, CDR1 is SQVTM, CDR2 ANQGSEA. The CDR3 sequence is CSAAVVSGNTIYF. The CDR3 coding sequence is TGCAGCGCGGCAGTCGTCTCTGGAAACACCATATATTTT.

The gene calls are TRBV5-5 and TRBJ2-4; D remains ambiguous. The germline V gene has CDR1 SGHKS and CDR2 YYEKEE (reference sequence). The CDR3 extends over 17 amino acids. V lost 4 bases to trimming and J lost 0 bases, with 17 bases between them. In DNA, the CDR3 is TGTGCCAGCAGCCCGGCGCTAGGAGCACTAGCCAAAAACATTCAGTACTTC. Amino acids: CASSPALGALAKNIQYF.

This sequence joins TRBV5-1 and TRBJ1-2; 8 nucleotides match TRBD1. V lost 3 bases to trimming and J lost 8 bases; unmatched junction nucleotides: 6. This CDR3 is 13 amino acids long. Per the germline V gene, CDR1 is SGHRS and CDR2 is YFSETQ. CDR3 sequence reads: CASSSEGQAGYTF. The CDR3 DNA reads TGCGCCAGCAGCTCTGAGGGACAGGCCGGCTACACCTTC.

The chain joins TRBV6-1 to TRBJ1-2; D not resolved. CDR1 is MNHNS, CDR2 SASEGT, per germline. This CDR3 is 15 amino acids long. Trimming stripped 1 base from V and 7 bases from J, with 16 bases between. CDR3 in amino acids: CASSEGVLTRGGYTF. CDR3 in DNA: TGTGCCAGCAGTGAAGGGGTCTTGACGCGGGGTGGCTACACCTTC.

This chain joins TRBV5-1 and TRBJ1-5; D unresolved. The CDR3 contains 15 residues. The germline gives CDR1 SGHRS, CDR2 YFSETQ. The V end lost 4 bases, the J end lost 0 bases, and 11 bases lay between the germline ends. The CDR3 coding sequence is TGCGCCAGCAGCCGATACGGGGATAGCAATCAGCCCCAGCATTTT. This encodes CASSRYGDSNQPQHF.

The chain carries TRBV15 and TRBJ1-2; D remains ambiguous. Trimming removed 3 bases at V and 11 bases at J, with 13 bases between. CDR1 is LNHNV and CDR2 is YYDKDF in the germline V gene (reference sequence). The length of the CDR3 is 12 residues. DNA for the CDR3: TGTGCCACCAGCAGGTCCCGATTGGGTTACACCTTC. It is translated as CATSRSRLGYTF.

In regard to this clone: Compared with germline, one end of the junction differs, possibly owing to a read error. The chain links TRBV2 to TRBJ2-4; D is undetermined. The germline CDR1 and CDR2 sequences are SNHLY and FYNNEI. This CDR3 has 10 amino acids. CDR3 sequence reads: CASREVLQYF. The CDR3 nucleotides are TGTGCCAGCAGAGAAGTCCTTCAGTACTTC.

The V gene is TRBV11-2, the J gene TRBJ2-7; TRBD1 might be the D (6 bases). Germline V gene data show CDR1 as SGHAT and CDR2 as FQNNGV. The germline V and J ends were trimmed by 5 bases and 0 bases, with 11 bases remaining between them. This CDR3 has 14 amino acids. The CDR3 region has the DNA TGTGCCAGCAGCGACCTCAGGGGCTCCTACGAGCAGTACTTC. Amino acid sequence: CASSDLRGSYEQYF.

The rearrangement joins TRBV5-1 to TRBJ1-2; D ambiguous. V gave up 5 bases and J gave up 2 bases, with 16 bases separating them. Per the germline V gene, CDR1 is SGHRS and CDR2 is YFSETQ. CDR3 size: 15 residues. The CDR3 loop reads CASSREPASNYGYTF. The CDR3 region has the DNA TGCGCCAGCAGTAGGGAGCCAGCATCCAACTATGGCTACACCTTC.

The chain couples TRBV30 to TRBJ2-2, with D uncertain. This CDR3 is 13 amino acids long. Germline CDR1 and CDR2: GTSNPN and SVGIG (reference sequence). V was cut by 2 bases and J by 11 bases, with 15 bases left in between. CDR3 nucleotide sequence: TGTGCCTGGAGTTGGGTCCTATACCTTGAGCTGTTTTTT. Amino acids: CAWSWVLYLELFF.

Concerning this clone itself: This CDR3 is also generated by other DNA sequences in the sample. The gene calls are TRBV10-1 and TRBJ2-1; 11 positions agree with TRBD2. The CDR3 has 16 amino acids. Germline V gene lookup returns CDR1 WNHNN and CDR2 SYGVQD (reference sequence). V was clipped by 6 bases and J by 0 bases; unmatched bases: 4. The CDR3 protein is CASSGTSGSSYNEQFF. CDR3 nucleotides: TGCGCCAGCAGCGGAACTAGCGGGAGCTCCTACAATGAGCAGTTCTTC.

V gene TRBV18 combines with J gene TRBJ1-4; a weak D match, TRBD1 (5 bases). The CDR3 is 17 residues long. Trimming stripped 2 bases from V and 3 bases from J, with 16 bases between. Germline values: CDR1 KGHSH, CDR2 LQKENI. The CDR3 loop is CASSPREQGNPNEKLFF. CDR3 sequence (DNA): TGTGCCAGCTCACCAAGGGAGCAGGGAAACCCTAATGAAAAACTGTTTTTT.